One and the same sample provided the 22 T cell receptor beta chains below, sequenced in a study of vaccination effects on CD4 cells after COVID-19. These receptors' antigens are unknown. It was after around 10 days of culture that CD4+ T cells were isolated. Every participant took two doses of the BNT162b2 or mRNA-1273 vaccine. Assay used: immunoSEQ multiplex PCR; TCRdb lists only in-frame clones, some missing. The profile shows tens of thousands of clones, 65% to 80% of them singletons. The sample here was CD4+ T cells from PBMCs cultured without peptide, taken after COVID-19 vaccination. The source of these receptors is a human donor who received a COVID-19 vaccine.

The chain has TRBV4-1 and TRBJ1-6; 8 bases map to TRBD1. The V gene end was trimmed by 1 base and the J gene end by 9 bases; junction bases not matched to a gene: 8. Germline V gives CDR1 MGHRA, CDR2 YSYEKL. The CDR3 runs 16 residues. CDR3 sequence (DNA): TGCGCCAGCAGCCAAGTTATAAGGACAGGGAGTTCACCCCTCCACTTT. It codes for CASSQVIRTGSSPLHF.

The J gene is TRBJ1-5, the V gene TRBV19; D ambiguous. This CDR3 comprises 14 residues. The ends were cut back, 3 bases at V and 3 bases at J, with 9 bases in the middle. Germline CDR1 is LNHDA and CDR2 is SQIVND (reference sequence). CDR3 DNA: TGTGCCAGTAGTATTTGGGGAAACAATCAGCCCCAGCATTTT. Its protein is CASSIWGNNQPQHF.

This clone has only a few counts. The V and J genes are TRBV29-1 and TRBJ1-2, with 9 bases identical to TRBD1. CDR3 size: 12 residues. J lost 6 bases, V lost 5 bases, and 4 bases had no gene match. Germline CDR1 reads SQVTM; CDR2 reads ANQGSEA. CDR3 amino acids: CSVTTGGDGYTF. The CDR3 DNA follows: TGCAGCGTTACCACAGGGGGCGATGGCTACACCTTC.

A few counts support this clone. The chain uses TRBV4-1 and TRBJ1-2, with 9 nucleotides matching TRBD1. V dropped 0 bases and J dropped 5; count of bases not matched to a gene: 4. The CDR3 contains 15 residues. Germline V gene data show CDR1 as MGHRA and CDR2 as YSYEKL. The CDR3: CASSQDRDRVYGYTF. In DNA form, the CDR3 reads TGCGCCAGCAGCCAAGATAGGGACAGGGTGTATGGCTACACCTTC.

The rearrangement joins TRBV6-4 to TRBJ2-7; 11 bases align to TRBD2. CDR1 and CDR2 from the germline V gene are MRHNA and SNTAGT. The CDR3 has 18 residues. V gave up 10 bases and J gave up 3 bases; unmatched junction bases: 20. The CDR3 bases are TGTGCCACCACTCAGAATCCTATAGCGGGGGGGCAAGGCTACGAGCAGTACGTC. Its protein is CATTQNPIAGGQGYEQYV.

V gene TRBV5-4 combines with J gene TRBJ2-3; 7 bases agree with TRBD2. Germline V gene data show CDR1 as SGHNT and CDR2 as YYREEE (reference sequence). This CDR3 region has 15 residues. Unmatched junction bases numbered 9, after V lost 4 bases and J lost 4 bases. CDR3 nucleotide sequence: TGTGCCAGCAGCCCAGCGGGGTACGAAGCAGATACGCAGTATTTT. Translated: CASSPAGYEADTQYF. Based on the CDR3 plus reference TRBV5-4 and TRBJ2-3, the full variable domain is ETGVTQSPTHLIKTRGQQVTLRCSSQSGHNTVSWYQQALGQGPQFIFQYYREEENGRGNFPPRFSGLQFPNYSSELNVNALELDDSALYLCASSPAGYEADTQYFGPGTRLTVL.

This chain links TRBV7-2 with TRBJ2-3; 8 nucleotides agree with TRBD2. This CDR3 contains 15 residues. Germline CDR1 SGHTA, CDR2 FQGNSA. Trimming cost V 5 bases and J 1 base; bases outside gene matches: 5. Written as DNA, the CDR3 is TGTGCCAGCAGCATTAGCGGGGCTGGCACAGATACGCAGTATTTT. Its translation is CASSISGAGTDTQYF.

The gene calls are TRBV29-1 and TRBJ2-3, with D uncertain. CDR3 length: 11 residues. CDR1 is SQVTM, CDR2 ANQGSEA, per germline. V lost 2 bases and J lost 5, with 5 bases in between. The CDR3 here is CSVELVDTQYF. CDR3 coding DNA: TGCAGCGTTGAACTCGTAGATACGCAGTATTTT.

The chain employs TRBV18 and TRBJ1-6; the D gene is possibly TRBD1 (5 bases). This CDR3 contains 14 residues. Between the trimmed V and J ends, which lost 2 bases and 10 bases, there was a span of 12 bases. Looked up from germline, CDR1 is KGHSH and CDR2 is LQKENI. The CDR3 sequence is CASSPGAAESPLHF. The DNA of the CDR3 is TGTGCCAGCTCACCAGGGGCTGCCGAATCACCCCTCCACTTT.

This clone appeared a few times. The V call is TRBV28, the J call TRBJ1-2; 8 bases are shared with TRBD1. The CDR3 has 14 residues. Germline CDR1 and CDR2: MDHEN and SYDVKM. With 3 bases clipped from V and 5 bases from J, the junction kept 5 bases outside the gene matches. CDR3 in DNA: TGTGCCAGCAGTTTTTCGCGACAGGGGTATGGCTACACCTTC. Protein: CASSFSRQGYGYTF.

The rearrangement joins TRBV20-1 to TRBJ1-5; 8 nucleotides agree with TRBD1. The CDR3 is made up of 14 amino acids. Germline values: CDR1 DFQATT, CDR2 SNEGSKA (reference sequence). Unmatched junction bases numbered 7, after V lost 3 bases and J lost 6 bases. This chain's CDR3 is CSASVAGGVQPQHF. The CDR3 DNA reads as TGCAGTGCTAGTGTGGCAGGGGGCGTTCAGCCCCAGCATTTT.

DNA for the CDR3: TGTGCCAGCAGTCGGGGCTCTGGAAACACCATATATTTT. Translation gives CASSRGSGNTIYF. The chain employs TRBV12-3 or TRBV12-4 and TRBJ1-3; unclear D gene. The CDR3 extends over 13 amino acids. V was shortened by 5 bases and J by 0 bases, with 5 bases between the two germline ends.

This sequence joins TRBV24-1 and TRBJ2-1; 10 bases align to TRBD2. The germline CDR1 and CDR2 sequences are KGHDR and SFDVKD. The CDR3 sequence is 15 residues long. V dropped 4 bases and J dropped 7; count of bases not matched to a gene: 6. The chain's CDR3 is CATSESAGGPNEQFF. CDR3 bases: TGTGCCACCAGTGAGTCAGCGGGGGGGCCAAATGAGCAGTTCTTC.

This clone occurred a few times. For the CDR3, the DNA is TGTGCCAGCAAGTGGTCGCCCGGAAACACCATATATTTT. This translates into CASKWSPGNTIYF. The V and J genes are TRBV2 and TRBJ1-3; D unresolved. Trimming cost V 7 bases and J 4 bases, with 11 bases left between them. The CDR3 loop spans 13 amino acids. The germline gives CDR1 SNHLY, CDR2 FYNNEI.

The chain links TRBV5-1 to TRBJ2-7; D is undetermined. Trimming cost V 3 bases and J 1 base, with 8 bases left between them. This CDR3 comprises 13 residues. Germline CDR1 and CDR2: SGHRS and YFSETQ. CDR3 DNA: TGCGCCAGCAGCTCCGGGCCTTCCTACGAGCAGTACGTC. It specifies CASSSGPSYEQYV.

The V call is TRBV5-6, the J call TRBJ2-5; a weak D match, TRBD2 (6 bases). Trimming removed 4 bases at V and 5 bases at J, with 9 bases between. Per the germline V gene, CDR1 is SGHDT and CDR2 is YYEEEE. The CDR3 extends over 12 amino acids. The DNA for the CDR3 is TGTGCCAGCAGCCGGGACTCGGAGACCCAGTACTTC. Translation gives CASSRDSETQYF.

In DNA form, the CDR3 reads TGTGCCAGCAGCCCCGGGTCAGGGGAGACCCAGTACTTC. Amino acid sequence: CASSPGSGETQYF. The chain links TRBV7-3 to TRBJ2-5; tentatively, D is TRBD1 (5 bases). This CDR3 comprises 13 residues. The V end was cut by 5 bases, the J end by 5 bases, with 12 bases between. CDR1 SGHTA and CDR2 FQGTGA come from the germline V gene. Full variable domain (remainder filled in from reference TRBV7-3 and TRBJ2-5): GAGVSQTPSNKVTEKGKYVELRCDPISGHTALYWYRQSLGQGPEFLIYFQGTGAADDSGLPNDRFFAVRPEGSVSTLKIQRTERGDSAVYLCASSPGSGETQYFGPGTRLLVL.

J is TRBJ1-3 and V is TRBV28; D call uncertain. The CDR3 is made up of 14 amino acids. The germline CDR1 and CDR2 sequences are MDHEN and SYDVKM. V shed 8 bases and J shed 0 bases, with 11 bases lying between them. The CDR3 region has the DNA TGTGCCAGCCGAGGAGTTCTCTCTGGAAACACCATATATTTT. This codes for CASRGVLSGNTIYF.

The V and J genes are TRBV19 and TRBJ1-5, with D perhaps matching TRBD1 (5 bases). V was shortened by 10 bases and J by 0 bases, with 13 bases between the two germline ends. Germline lookup yields CDR1 LNHDA and CDR2 SQIVND (reference sequence). The CDR3 has 14 amino acids. CDR3 DNA: TGTGCCACCAACAGGATCTATAGCAATCAGCCCCAGCATTTT. It translates to CATNRIYSNQPQHF.

The chain recombines TRBV7-3 with TRBJ2-1; 8 bases fit TRBD2. This CDR3 contains 15 residues. V lost 2 bases and J lost 6; bases outside the gene matches: 6. From germline, CDR1 is SGHTA and CDR2 FQGTGA. CDR3 sequence: CASSLATGGFNEQFF. The CDR3 DNA reads TGTGCCAGCAGCTTAGCTACGGGGGGGTTCAATGAGCAGTTCTTC.

The chain is built from TRBV4-1 and TRBJ2-5; D gene uncertain. Germline V gene data show CDR1 as MGHRA and CDR2 as YSYEKL. Trimming stripped 1 base from V and 5 bases from J, with 8 bases between. CDR3 length: 13 residues. CDR3 sequence: CASSQVRLETQYF. The CDR3 DNA is TGCGCCAGCAGCCAAGTTCGCTTGGAGACCCAGTACTTC.

CDR3 DNA: TGTGCCAGCAGTGAAGGACTGAGGACAGGGGGCAGTGATACGCAGTATTTT. This encodes CASSEGLRTGGSDTQYF. The chain couples TRBV2 to TRBJ2-3; 11 nucleotides match TRBD1. Germline trimming cut 1 base from V and 6 bases from J; bases unmatched to any gene: 9. Germline V gene lookup returns CDR1 SNHLY and CDR2 FYNNEI. The CDR3 is 17 residues long.